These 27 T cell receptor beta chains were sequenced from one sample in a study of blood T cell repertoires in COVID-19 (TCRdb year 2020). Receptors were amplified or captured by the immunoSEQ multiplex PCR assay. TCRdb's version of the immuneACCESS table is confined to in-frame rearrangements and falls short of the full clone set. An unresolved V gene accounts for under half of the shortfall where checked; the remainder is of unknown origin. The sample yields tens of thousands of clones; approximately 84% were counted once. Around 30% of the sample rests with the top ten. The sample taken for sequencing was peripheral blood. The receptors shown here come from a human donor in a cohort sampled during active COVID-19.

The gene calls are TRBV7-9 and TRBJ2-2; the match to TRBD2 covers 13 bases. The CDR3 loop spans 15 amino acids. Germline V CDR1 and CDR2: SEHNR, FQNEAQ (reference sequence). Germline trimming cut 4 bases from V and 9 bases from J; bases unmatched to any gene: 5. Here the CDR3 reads CASSSGLAGARELFF. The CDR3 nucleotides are TGTGCCAGCAGCTCCGGACTAGCGGGGGCCCGGGAGCTGTTTTTT.

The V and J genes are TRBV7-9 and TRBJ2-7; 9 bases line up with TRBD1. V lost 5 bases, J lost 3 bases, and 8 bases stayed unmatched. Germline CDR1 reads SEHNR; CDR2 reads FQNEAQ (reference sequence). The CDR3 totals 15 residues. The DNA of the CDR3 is TGTGCCAGCAGCGCGGGACAGGGAGTCGGCTACGAGCAGTACTTC. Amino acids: CASSAGQGVGYEQYF.

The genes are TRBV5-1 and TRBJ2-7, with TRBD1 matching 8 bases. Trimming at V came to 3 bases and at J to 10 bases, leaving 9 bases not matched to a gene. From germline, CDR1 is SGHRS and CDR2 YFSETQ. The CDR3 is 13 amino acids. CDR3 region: CASSSRRGTGQYF. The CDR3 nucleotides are TGCGCCAGCAGCTCTCGCAGGGGGACAGGACAGTACTTC.

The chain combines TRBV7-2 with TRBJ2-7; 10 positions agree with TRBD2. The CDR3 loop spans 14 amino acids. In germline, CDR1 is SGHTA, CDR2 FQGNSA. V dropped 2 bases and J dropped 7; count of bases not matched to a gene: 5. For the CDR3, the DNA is TGTGCCAGCAGCTTAAAAGCTAGCGGGGGAGAGCAGTACTTC. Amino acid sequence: CASSLKASGGEQYF.

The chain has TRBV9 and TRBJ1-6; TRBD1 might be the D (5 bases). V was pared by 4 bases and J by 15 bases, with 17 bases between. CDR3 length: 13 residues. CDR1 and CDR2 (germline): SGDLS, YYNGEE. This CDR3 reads CASSPGGGSDLHF. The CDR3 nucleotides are TGTGCCAGCAGCCCCGGCGGGGGTTCTGACCTCCACTTT. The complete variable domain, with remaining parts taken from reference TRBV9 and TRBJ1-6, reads DSGVTQTPKHLITATGQRVTLRCSPRSGDLSVYWYQQSLDQGLQFLIQYYNGEERAKGNILERFSAQQFPDLHSELNLSSLELGDSALYFCASSPGGGSDLHFGNGTRLTVT.

The CDR3: CASTNLNRGDEQYF. The DNA for the CDR3 is TGTGCCAGCACCAACCTGAACAGGGGCGACGAGCAGTACTTC. The V and J genes are TRBV6-5 and TRBJ2-7; 7 nucleotides align to TRBD1. CDR3 length: 14 residues. Germline V lookup: CDR1 MNHEY, CDR2 SVGAGI. The J segment lost 5 bases and the V segment lost 7 bases, leaving 11 bases of the junction unmatched.

The CDR3 is CASSLRRSSYEQYF. Written as DNA, the CDR3 is TGTGCCAGCAGCCTCCGCCGGAGCTCCTACGAGCAGTACTTC. This chain uses TRBV11-2 with TRBJ2-7; D is uncertain. CDR1 is SGHAT, CDR2 FQNNGV, per germline. The CDR3 is 14 residues long. Trimming removed 5 bases from V and 0 bases from J, with 11 bases in between. The entire variable domain, with the rest obtained from reference TRBV11-2 and TRBJ2-7, is as follows: EAGVAQSPRYKIIEKRQSVAFWCNPISGHATLYWYQQILGQGPKLLIQFQNNGVVDDSQLPKDRFSAERLKGVDSTLKIQPAKLEDSAVYLCASSLRRSSYEQYFGPGTRLTVT.

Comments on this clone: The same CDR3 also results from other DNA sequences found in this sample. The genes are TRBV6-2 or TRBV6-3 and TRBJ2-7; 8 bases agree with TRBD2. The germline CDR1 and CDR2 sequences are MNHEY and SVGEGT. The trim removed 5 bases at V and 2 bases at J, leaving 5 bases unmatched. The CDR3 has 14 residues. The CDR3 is CASSRPGLAYEQYF. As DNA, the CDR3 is TGTGCCAGCAGTCGCCCGGGACTAGCCTACGAGCAGTACTTC.

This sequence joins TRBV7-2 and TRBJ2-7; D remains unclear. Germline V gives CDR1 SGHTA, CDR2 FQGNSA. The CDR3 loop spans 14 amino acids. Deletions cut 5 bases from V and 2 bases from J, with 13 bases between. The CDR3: CASSPRYLTYEQYF. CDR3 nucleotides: TGTGCCAGCAGCCCCCGGTACTTAACCTACGAGCAGTACTTC.

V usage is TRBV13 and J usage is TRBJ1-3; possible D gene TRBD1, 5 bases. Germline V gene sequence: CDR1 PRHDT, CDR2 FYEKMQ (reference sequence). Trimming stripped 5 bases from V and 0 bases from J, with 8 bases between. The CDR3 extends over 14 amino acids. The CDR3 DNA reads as TGTGCCAGCAGCGGAAGGGGCTCTGGAAACACCATATATTTT. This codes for CASSGRGSGNTIYF.

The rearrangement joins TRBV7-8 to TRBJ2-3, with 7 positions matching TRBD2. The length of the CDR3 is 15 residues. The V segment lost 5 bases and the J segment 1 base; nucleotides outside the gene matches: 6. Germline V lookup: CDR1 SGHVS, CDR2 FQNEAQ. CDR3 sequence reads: CASSLRGVGTDTQYF. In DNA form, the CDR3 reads TGTGCCAGCAGCCTACGGGGGGTTGGCACAGATACGCAGTATTTT.

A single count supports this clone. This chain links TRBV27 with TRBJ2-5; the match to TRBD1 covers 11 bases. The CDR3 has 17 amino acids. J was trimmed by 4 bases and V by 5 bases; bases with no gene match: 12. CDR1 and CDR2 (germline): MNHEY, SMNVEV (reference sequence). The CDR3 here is CASSAYGTGGRRETQYF. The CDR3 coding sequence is TGTGCCAGCAGTGCGTATGGGACAGGGGGGAGGCGAGAGACCCAGTACTTC.

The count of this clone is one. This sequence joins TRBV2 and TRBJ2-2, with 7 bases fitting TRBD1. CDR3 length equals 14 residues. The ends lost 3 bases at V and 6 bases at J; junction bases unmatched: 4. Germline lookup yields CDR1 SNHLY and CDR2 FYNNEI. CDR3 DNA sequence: TGTGCCAGCAGTGATCGAACAGGGGCCGGGGAGCTGTTTTTT. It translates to CASSDRTGAGELFF. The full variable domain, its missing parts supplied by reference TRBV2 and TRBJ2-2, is EPEVTQTPSHQVTQMGQEVILRCVPISNHLYFYWYRQILGQKVEFLVSFYNNEISEKSEIFDDQFSVERPDGSNFTLKIRSTKLEDSAMYFCASSDRTGAGELFFGEGSRLTVL.

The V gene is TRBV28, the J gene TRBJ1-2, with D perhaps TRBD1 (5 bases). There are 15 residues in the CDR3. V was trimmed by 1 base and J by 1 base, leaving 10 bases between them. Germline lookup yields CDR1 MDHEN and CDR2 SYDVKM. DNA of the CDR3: TGTGCCAGCAGTTTATACTCGGGGGGTAACTATGGCTACACCTTC. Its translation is CASSLYSGGNYGYTF.

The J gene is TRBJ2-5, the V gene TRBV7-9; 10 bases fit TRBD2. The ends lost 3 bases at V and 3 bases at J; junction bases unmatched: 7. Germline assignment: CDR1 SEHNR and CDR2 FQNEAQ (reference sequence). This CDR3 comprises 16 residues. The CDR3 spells CASSFSQTSGEETQYF. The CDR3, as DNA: TGTGCCAGCAGCTTTTCCCAAACTAGCGGGGAAGAGACCCAGTACTTC.

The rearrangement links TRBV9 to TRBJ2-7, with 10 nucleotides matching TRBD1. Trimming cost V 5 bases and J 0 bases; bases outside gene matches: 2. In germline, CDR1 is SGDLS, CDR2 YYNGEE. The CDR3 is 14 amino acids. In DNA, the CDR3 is TGTGCCAGCAGTCGGACAGGGGGCTCCTACGAGCAGTACTTC. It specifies CASSRTGGSYEQYF.

The CDR3 DNA reads TGTGCCAGCAGCTCGATCGCCGGGACAGGGGTCCTAACTGAAGCTTTCTTT. Amino acids: CASSSIAGTGVLTEAFF. The chain is built from TRBV5-4 and TRBJ1-1, with TRBD1 identical over 10 bases. The V gene's germline CDR1 is SGHNT and CDR2 YYREEE (reference sequence). Trimming cost V 3 bases and J 5 bases; bases outside gene matches: 13. The CDR3 runs to 17 residues.

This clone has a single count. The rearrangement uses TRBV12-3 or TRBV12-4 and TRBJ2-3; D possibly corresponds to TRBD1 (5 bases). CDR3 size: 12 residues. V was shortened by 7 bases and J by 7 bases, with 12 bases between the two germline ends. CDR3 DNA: TGTGCCAGCACCATTAGGGGAAATACGCAGTATTTT. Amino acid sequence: CASTIRGNTQYF.

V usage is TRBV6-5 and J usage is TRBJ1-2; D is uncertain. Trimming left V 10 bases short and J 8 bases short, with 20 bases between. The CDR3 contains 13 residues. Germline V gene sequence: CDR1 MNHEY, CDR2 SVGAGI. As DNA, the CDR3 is TGTGCCACCACCCAAACGCCGACGGAGGGCTACACCTTC. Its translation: CATTQTPTEGYTF.

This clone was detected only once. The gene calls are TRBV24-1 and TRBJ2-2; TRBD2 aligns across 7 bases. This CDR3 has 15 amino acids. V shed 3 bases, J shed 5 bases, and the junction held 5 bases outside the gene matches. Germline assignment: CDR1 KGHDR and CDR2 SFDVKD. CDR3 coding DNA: TGTGCCACCAGTGATCCGCGGGAGTGGACCGGGGAGCTGTTTTTT. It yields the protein CATSDPREWTGELFF.

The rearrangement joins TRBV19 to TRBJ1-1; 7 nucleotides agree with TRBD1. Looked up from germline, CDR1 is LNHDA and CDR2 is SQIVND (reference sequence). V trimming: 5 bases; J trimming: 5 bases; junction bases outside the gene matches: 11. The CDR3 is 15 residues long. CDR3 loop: CASSALQGRGTEAFF. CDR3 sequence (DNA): TGTGCCAGTAGTGCACTACAGGGGAGAGGGACTGAAGCTTTCTTT. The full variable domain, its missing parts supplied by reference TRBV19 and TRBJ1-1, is DGGITQSPKYLFRKEGQNVTLSCEQNLNHDAMYWYRQDPGQGLRLIYYSQIVNDFQKGDIAEGYSVSREKKESFPLTVTSAQKNPTAFYLCASSALQGRGTEAFFGQGTRLTVV.

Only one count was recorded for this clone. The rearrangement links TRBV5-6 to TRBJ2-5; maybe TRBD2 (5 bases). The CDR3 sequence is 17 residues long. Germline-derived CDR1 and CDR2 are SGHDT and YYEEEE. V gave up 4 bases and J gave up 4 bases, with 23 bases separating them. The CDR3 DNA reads TGTGCCAGCAGCCCCCGGGTATCGGGGAGTTACGGAGAGACCCAGTACTTC. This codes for CASSPRVSGSYGETQYF.

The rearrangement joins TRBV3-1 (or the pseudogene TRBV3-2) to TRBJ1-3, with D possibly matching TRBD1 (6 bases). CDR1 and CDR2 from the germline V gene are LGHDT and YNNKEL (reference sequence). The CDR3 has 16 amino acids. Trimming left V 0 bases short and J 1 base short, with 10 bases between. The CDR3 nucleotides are TGTGCCAGCAGCCAAGATTTCAGGGGTTCTGGAAACACCATATATTTT. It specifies CASSQDFRGSGNTIYF.

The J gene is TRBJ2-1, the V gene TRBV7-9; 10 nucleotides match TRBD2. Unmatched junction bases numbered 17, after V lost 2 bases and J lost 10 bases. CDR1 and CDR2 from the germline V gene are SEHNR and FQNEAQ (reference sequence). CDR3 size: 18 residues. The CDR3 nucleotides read TGTGCCAGCAGCTTAAACCGGGGCGTAGCGGGGGGACCGGAGGAGCAGTTCTTC. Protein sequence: CASSLNRGVAGGPEEQFF.

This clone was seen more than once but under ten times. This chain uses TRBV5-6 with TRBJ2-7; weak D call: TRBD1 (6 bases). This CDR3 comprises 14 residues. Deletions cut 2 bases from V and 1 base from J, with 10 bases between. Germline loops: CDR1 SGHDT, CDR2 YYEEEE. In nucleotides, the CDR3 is TGTGCCAGCAGCTTACAACAGGGTTCCTACGAGCAGTACTTC. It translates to CASSLQQGSYEQYF.

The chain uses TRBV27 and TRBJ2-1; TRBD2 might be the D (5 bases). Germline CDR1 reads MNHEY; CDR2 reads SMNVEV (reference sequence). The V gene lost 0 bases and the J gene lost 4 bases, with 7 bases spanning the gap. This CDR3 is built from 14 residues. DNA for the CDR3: TGTGCCAGCAGTTTATCGAGGGTATACAATGAGCAGTTCTTC. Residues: CASSLSRVYNEQFF.

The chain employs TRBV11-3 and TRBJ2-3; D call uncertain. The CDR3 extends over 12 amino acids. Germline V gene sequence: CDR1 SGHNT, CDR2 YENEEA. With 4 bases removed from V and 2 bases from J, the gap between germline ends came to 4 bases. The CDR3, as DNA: TGTGCCAGCAGCTCCTCCACAGATACGCAGTATTTT. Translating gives CASSSSTDTQYF.